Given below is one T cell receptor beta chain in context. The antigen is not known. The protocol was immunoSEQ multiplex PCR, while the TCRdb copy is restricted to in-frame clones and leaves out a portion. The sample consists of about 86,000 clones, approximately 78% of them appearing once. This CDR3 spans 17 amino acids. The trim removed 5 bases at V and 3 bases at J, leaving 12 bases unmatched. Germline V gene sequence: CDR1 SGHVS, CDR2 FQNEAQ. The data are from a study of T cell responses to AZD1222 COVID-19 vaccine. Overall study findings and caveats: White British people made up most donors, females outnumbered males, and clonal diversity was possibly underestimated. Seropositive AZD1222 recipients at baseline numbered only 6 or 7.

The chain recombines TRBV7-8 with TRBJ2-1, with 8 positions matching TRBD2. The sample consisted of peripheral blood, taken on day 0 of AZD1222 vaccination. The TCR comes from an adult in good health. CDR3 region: CASSVGPQRGIYNEQFF. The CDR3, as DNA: TGTGCCAGCAGCGTTGGCCCCCAGCGGGGGATCTACAATGAGCAGTTCTTC.